The source of this TCR beta chain is a study of blood T cells in healthy people across ages. CDR3 length equals 15 residues. Germline loops: CDR1 LGHNA, CDR2 YSLEER. Trimming removed 0 bases at V and 5 bases at J, with 13 bases between. A second PCR, run for about 6 to 12 cycles, used a sample-barcoded 5' primer plus a J-beta primer mix. Each cDNA was tagged by a template-switch adaptor containing 12 random nucleotides. Per-sample output comprised a minimum of 2.5 million paired-end reads containing CDR3. TCRdb re-called the 5' RACE reads through MiXCR, storing one row per CDR3 protein. The sample includes 850,000 to 950,000 distinct CDR3 sequences, about 28% of them seen just once. Findings of the study overall: Unknown CMV status may confound age-related changes in expanded clones.

The sample holds many counts of this clonotype. Its specificity is unknown. The total RNA that was extracted per sample amounted to at least 5.5 micrograms. The TCR comes from a woman aged 80 or over in good health. Material: blood. The V and J genes are TRBV4-3 and TRBJ1-2; D remains ambiguous. The CDR3 bases are TGCGCCAGCAGCCAAGATCTGAGAAATCTATATGGCTACACCTTC. This translates into CASSQDLRNLYGYTF.